This T cell receptor beta chain is drawn from a study of CD8 T cells in ankylosing spondylitis. Study outcomes and limitations: Several of the motif variants were reported before in synovial fluid and blood from reactive arthritis.

In the case of this clonotype: The antigen is unknown.

Quantitative molecular-barcoded 5'-RACE generated the TCR beta libraries. MiXCR was run by TCRdb on the 5' RACE reads, yielding one entry per CDR3 protein. The sample carries approximately 140,000 distinct CDR3 sequences, roughly 44% recorded once. The length of the CDR3 is 16 residues. V lost 0 bases to trimming and J lost 1 base, with 10 bases between them. The V gene's germline CDR1 is SGHRS and CDR2 YFSETQ. This TCR was sampled from a male donor with ankylosing spondylitis. The gene calls are TRBV5-1 and TRBJ2-2, with D perhaps matching TRBD1 (6 bases). The sample comprised synovial fluid, either unsorted or a sorted T cell fraction (not recorded which). In DNA form, the CDR3 reads TGCGCCAGCAGCTTGGGTTGGACAGTGAACACCGGGGAGCTGTTTTTT. Its translation is CASSLGWTVNTGELFF.